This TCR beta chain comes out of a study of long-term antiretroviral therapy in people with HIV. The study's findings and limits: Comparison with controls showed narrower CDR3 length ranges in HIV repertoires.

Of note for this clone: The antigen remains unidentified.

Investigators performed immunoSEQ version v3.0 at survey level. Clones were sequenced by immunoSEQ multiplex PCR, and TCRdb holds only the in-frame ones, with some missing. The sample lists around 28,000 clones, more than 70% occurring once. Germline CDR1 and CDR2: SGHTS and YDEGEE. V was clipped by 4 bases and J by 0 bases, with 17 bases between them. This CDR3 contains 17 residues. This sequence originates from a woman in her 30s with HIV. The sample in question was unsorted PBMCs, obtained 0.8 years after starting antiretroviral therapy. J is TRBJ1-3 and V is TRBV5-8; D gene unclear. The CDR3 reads CASSHMGRGPSGNTIYF. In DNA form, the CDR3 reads TGTGCCAGCAGCCATATGGGCCGAGGGCCCTCTGGAAACACCATATATTTT.